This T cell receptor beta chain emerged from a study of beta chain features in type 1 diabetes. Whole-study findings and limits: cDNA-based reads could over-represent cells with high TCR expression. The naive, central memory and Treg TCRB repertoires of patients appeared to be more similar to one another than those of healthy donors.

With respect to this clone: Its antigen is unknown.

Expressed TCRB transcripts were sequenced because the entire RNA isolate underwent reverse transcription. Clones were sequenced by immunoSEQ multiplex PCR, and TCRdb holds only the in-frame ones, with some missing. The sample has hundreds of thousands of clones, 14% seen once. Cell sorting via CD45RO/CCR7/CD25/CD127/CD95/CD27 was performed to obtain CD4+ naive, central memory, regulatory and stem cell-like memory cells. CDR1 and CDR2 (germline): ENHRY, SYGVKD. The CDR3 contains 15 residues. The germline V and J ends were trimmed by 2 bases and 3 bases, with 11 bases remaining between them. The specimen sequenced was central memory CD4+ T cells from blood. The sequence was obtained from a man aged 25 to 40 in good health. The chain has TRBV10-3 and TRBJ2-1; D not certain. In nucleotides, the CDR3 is TGTGCCATCAGTGAGGGCCGAGATAACTACAATGAGCAGTTCTTC. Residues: CAISEGRDNYNEQFF.